The 30 T cell receptor beta chains listed next were all sequenced from one sample in a study of blood T cell repertoires in COVID-19. Data came from immunoSEQ multiplex PCR; TCRdb stores just in-frame clones and leaves some out. The profile shows about 90,000 clones, approximately 83% of them singletons. Sequencing was done on a sample of peripheral blood. The receptor source for this set is a man in his fifties or sixties with acute or convalescent COVID-19.

The chain uses TRBV30 and TRBJ1-5; 9 bases map to TRBD1. Germline CDR1 GTSNPN, CDR2 SVGIG (reference sequence). Trimming removed 1 base from V and 6 bases from J; junction bases left unmatched: 4. This CDR3 region has 14 residues. The CDR3 sequence is CAWSAGQGGQPQHF. The CDR3 DNA sequence: TGTGCCTGGAGTGCGGGACAGGGTGGTCAGCCCCAGCATTTT. The full variable domain, completed using reference TRBV30 and TRBJ1-5, is SQTIHQWPATLVQPVGSPLSLECTVEGTSNPNLYWYRQAAGRGLQLLFYSVGIGQISSEVPQNLSASRPQDRQFILSSKKLLLSDSGFYLCAWSAGQGGQPQHFGDGTRLSIL.

The sample holds one count of this clone. The chain couples TRBV10-3 to TRBJ1-2, with 7 bases aligning to TRBD1. Unmatched junction bases numbered 6, after V lost 5 bases and J lost 0 bases. Germline values: CDR1 ENHRY, CDR2 SYGVKD. This CDR3 spans 15 amino acids. The CDR3 protein is CAISPDRLANYGYTF. CDR3 sequence (DNA): TGTGCCATCAGTCCGGACAGGTTAGCTAACTATGGCTACACCTTC.

The chain joins TRBV5-6 to TRBJ1-1; 7 positions match TRBD1. The germline V gene has CDR1 SGHDT and CDR2 YYEEEE. The CDR3 covers 15 residues. J gave up 1 base and V 2 bases, and 5 bases lay outside the gene matches. In nucleotides, the CDR3 is TGTGCCAGCAGCTTCGAGACAGGGCGGAACACTGAAGCTTTCTTT. Encoded protein: CASSFETGRNTEAFF.

The chain couples TRBV1 to TRBJ1-5. TRBV1 is a recognized pseudogene. The CDR3 consists of 14 residues. The DNA for the CDR3 is TGCACCAGCCCCGCACTGATTAGCAATCAGCCCCAGCATTTT. Protein product: CTSPALISNQPQHF.

V usage is TRBV6-5 and J usage is TRBJ2-7, with 7 bases fitting TRBD2. This CDR3 has 16 residues. Germline V gene lookup returns CDR1 MNHEY and CDR2 SVGAGI. V dropped 2 bases and J dropped 2; count of bases not matched to a gene: 9. For the CDR3, the DNA is TGTGCCAGCAGTTACAAGTGGGCAGCGGGAACCTACGAGCAGTACTTC. It specifies CASSYKWAAGTYEQYF.

The V gene is TRBV7-2, the J gene TRBJ2-7; tentatively, D is TRBD2 (6 bases). The CDR3 loop spans 15 amino acids. V shed 1 base and J shed 0 bases, with 10 bases lying between them. Germline lookup yields CDR1 SGHTA and CDR2 FQGNSA. CDR3 protein: CASSLERGSSYEQYF. CDR3 in DNA: TGTGCCAGCAGCTTAGAACGGGGGAGCTCCTACGAGCAGTACTTC.

The rearrangement links TRBV6-1 to TRBJ1-1; TRBD1 matches at 10 bases. The CDR3 is made up of 14 amino acids. J was trimmed by 4 bases and V by 3 bases; bases with no gene match: 2. Looked up from germline, CDR1 is MNHNS and CDR2 is SASEGT. This chain's CDR3 is CASSETGGITEAFF. The CDR3 DNA reads as TGTGCCAGCAGTGAGACAGGGGGCATCACTGAAGCTTTCTTT.

This rearrangement joins TRBV4-1 to TRBJ1-1; D is ambiguous. Trimming cost V 3 bases and J 5 bases, with 25 bases left between them. This CDR3 contains 18 residues. The germline CDR1 and CDR2 sequences are MGHRA and YSYEKL. The CDR3 sequence is CASSQGITSDSRDTEAFF. The CDR3 nucleotides read TGCGCCAGCAGCCAGGGTATCACCTCGGACTCTAGGGATACTGAAGCTTTCTTT.

CDR3 bases: TGTGCCAGCAGCTTAACCTCAAGAGGGGGCGCGGATGGCTACACCTTC. Translated: CASSLTSRGGADGYTF. The chain links TRBV11-2 to TRBJ1-2; 7 nucleotides match TRBD1. The V segment lost 2 bases and the J segment 6 bases; nucleotides outside the gene matches: 12. Germline CDR1 is SGHAT and CDR2 is FQNNGV. The CDR3 totals 16 residues.

The chain combines TRBV5-1 with TRBJ1-1, with a tentative D call TRBD1 (6 bases). The V end was cut by 10 bases, the J end by 1 base, with 17 bases between. This CDR3 spans 14 amino acids. Germline V CDR1 and CDR2: SGHRS, YFSETQ. In DNA, the CDR3 is TGCGCCCGCTGGGAGGGGGGTGAGAACACTGAAGCTTTCTTT. Protein product: CARWEGGENTEAFF.

The rearrangement links TRBV7-2 to TRBJ1-2, with D hard to call. This CDR3 is built from 14 residues. Trimming pared 4 bases from V and 2 bases from J, leaving 11 bases between. The germline V gene encodes CDR1 SGHTA and CDR2 FQGNSA. CDR3 sequence: CASSSRTGNYGYTF. The CDR3 DNA reads as TGTGCCAGCAGCTCCCGGACGGGAAACTATGGCTACACCTTC. The full variable domain, completed using reference TRBV7-2 and TRBJ1-2, is GAGVSQSPSNKVTEKGKDVELRCDPISGHTALYWYRQSLGQGLEFLIYFQGNSAPDKSGLPSDRFSAERTGGSVSTLTIQRTQQEDSAVYLCASSSRTGNYGYTFGSGTRLTVV.

The V gene is TRBV2, the J gene TRBJ1-2; a possible D gene is TRBD1 (5 bases). CDR1 is SNHLY and CDR2 is FYNNEI in the germline V gene. The CDR3 runs to 13 residues. V was shortened by 0 bases and J by 6 bases, with 8 bases between the two germline ends. CDR3 nucleotides: TGTGCCAGCAGTGAAGCGCGGGGGGATGGCTACACCTTC. Translating it yields CASSEARGDGYTF.

The rearrangement links TRBV2 to TRBJ1-5; 7 nucleotides agree with TRBD1. The CDR3 totals 14 residues. With 6 bases clipped from V and 3 bases from J, the junction kept 5 bases outside the gene matches. CDR1 and CDR2 (germline): SNHLY, FYNNEI. The CDR3, as DNA: TGTGCCAGCAGCCCACAGGGGAACAATCAGCCCCAGCATTTT. This encodes CASSPQGNNQPQHF.

V gene TRBV9 combines with J gene TRBJ2-7, with 8 bases lining up with TRBD1. The CDR3 length is 14 residues. In germline, CDR1 is SGDLS, CDR2 YYNGEE. The trim removed 3 bases at V and 3 bases at J, leaving 5 bases unmatched. CDR3: CASSAGGRLYEQYF. The CDR3 region has the DNA TGTGCCAGCAGCGCAGGGGGCCGGCTCTACGAGCAGTACTTC.

The rearrangement joins TRBV11-1 to TRBJ2-3; the D gene is possibly TRBD2 (6 bases). V dropped 5 bases and J dropped 0 bases, with 15 bases sitting between them. Per the germline V gene, CDR1 is SGHAT and CDR2 is FQDESV (reference sequence). The CDR3 runs to 16 residues. For the CDR3, the DNA is TGTGCCAGCAGCACCCTTAGCGGAACTAGCACAGATACGCAGTATTTT. Its protein product is CASSTLSGTSTDTQYF.

The chain recombines TRBV12-5 with TRBJ1-6; D unresolved. V lost 0 bases and J lost 0, with 12 bases in between. The CDR3 is made up of 18 amino acids. Germline V CDR1 and CDR2: LGHNT, FRNRAP. CDR3 in DNA: TGTGCTAGTGGTTTGGTACGCTTGGGGAGCTCCTATAATTCACCCCTCCACTTT. Translated, it gives CASGLVRLGSSYNSPLHF.

The V call is TRBV7-2, the J call TRBJ1-5; no clear D gene. The germline CDR1 and CDR2 sequences are SGHTA and FQGNSA. There are 16 residues in the CDR3. With 1 base removed from V and 0 bases from J, the gap between germline ends came to 10 bases. CDR3 protein: CASSLGNPGSNQPQHF. In nucleotides, the CDR3 is TGTGCCAGCAGCTTAGGCAATCCGGGTAGCAATCAGCCCCAGCATTTT.

There are a few counts of this clone. The CDR3 spells CASSLWTGVAEAFF. DNA for the CDR3: TGTGCCAGTAGCCTTTGGACAGGGGTTGCTGAAGCTTTCTTT. This chain connects TRBV19 to TRBJ1-1; TRBD1 agrees at 9 bases. CDR1 is LNHDA and CDR2 is SQIVND in the germline V gene (reference sequence). The length of the CDR3 is 14 residues. Trimming at V came to 6 bases and at J to 6 bases, leaving 8 bases not matched to a gene.

This sequence joins TRBV5-5 and TRBJ1-1; D ambiguous. From germline, CDR1 is SGHKS and CDR2 YYEKEE (reference sequence). The CDR3 extends over 13 amino acids. Trimming took 5 bases from V and 2 from J, leaving 10 bases between them. In nucleotides, the CDR3 is TGTGCCAGCAGTTTCGGGAGCAACACTGAAGCTTTCTTT. This gives the protein CASSFGSNTEAFF.

V is TRBV2 and J is TRBJ1-2; D not certain. Trimming removed 2 bases from V and 7 bases from J, with 11 bases in between. The CDR3 totals 13 residues. Per the germline V gene, CDR1 is SNHLY and CDR2 is FYNNEI. The CDR3 protein is CASSERGTRGYTF. For the CDR3, the DNA is TGTGCCAGCAGTGAACGGGGTACTCGTGGCTACACCTTC.

This sequence joins TRBV12-3 or TRBV12-4 and TRBJ1-1, with D unclear. The V and J ends lost 3 bases and 1 base respectively, with 6 bases between them. The CDR3 is made up of 13 amino acids. CDR3 nucleotide sequence: TGTGCCAGCAGTTTCATAGAGAACACTGAAGCTTTCTTT. It yields the protein CASSFIENTEAFF.

V and J are TRBV5-1 and TRBJ2-7, with D tentatively TRBD1 (5 bases). Deletions cut 0 bases from V and 5 bases from J, with 12 bases between. The CDR3 length is 14 residues. From germline, CDR1 is SGHRS and CDR2 YFSETQ. CDR3 DNA: TGCGCCAGCAGCTTGGGGCAGGGAATAAACGAGCAGTACTTC. Translated: CASSLGQGINEQYF.

The chain recombines TRBV12-3 or TRBV12-4 with TRBJ1-2; possibly TRBD1 for D (5 bases). The CDR3 runs to 13 residues. The V end lost 7 bases, the J end lost 8 bases, and 17 bases lay between the germline ends. For the CDR3, the DNA is TGTGCCAGCAACAAAGGGGCAGAGAGGGGCTACACCTTC. Translated: CASNKGAERGYTF.

This chain links TRBV7-8 with TRBJ1-2; D is ambiguous. The CDR3 extends over 15 amino acids. The germline CDR1 and CDR2 sequences are SGHVS and FQNEAQ. Trimming removed 5 bases from V and 1 base from J, with 14 bases in between. The DNA for the CDR3 is TGTGCCAGCAGCCCTCGCGGTTCCAATAACTATGGCTACACCTTC. This sequence encodes CASSPRGSNNYGYTF.

Of note for this clone: Other nucleotide sequences in the sample specify the same CDR3. V and J are TRBV9 and TRBJ1-2, with 11 bases fitting TRBD1. Trimming took 3 bases from V and 8 from J; bases not matched to a gene: 3. The CDR3 spans 13 residues. The germline V gene has CDR1 SGDLS and CDR2 YYNGEE. The CDR3 DNA reads TGTGCCAGCAGCGGGGACAGGGGGGTAGGCTACACCTTC. It encodes CASSGDRGVGYTF.

This chain connects TRBV6-6 to TRBJ1-3; TRBD1 agrees at 7 bases. After removal of 5 bases from V and 8 bases from J, the junction contained 15 bases not matched to a gene. This CDR3 is built from 16 residues. Germline V gives CDR1 MNHNY, CDR2 SVGAGI (reference sequence). CDR3 sequence (DNA): TGTGCCAGCAGTCGAAAGGGACAGACCATAGTCGACACCATATATTTT. Its translation: CASSRKGQTIVDTIYF.

As to this clone: This CDR3 is also generated by other DNA sequences in the sample. The gene calls are TRBV6-5 and TRBJ1-1; D not certain. In germline, CDR1 is MNHEY, CDR2 SVGAGI. Trimming removed 0 bases from V and 0 bases from J, with 8 bases in between. The CDR3 consists of 15 residues. As DNA, the CDR3 is TGTGCCAGCAGTTACTCGAGAGGTCTGAACACTGAAGCTTTCTTT. Translation: CASSYSRGLNTEAFF.

CDR3 in DNA: TGTGCCACCGGCAAAGACAGGGATACCTACGAGCAGTACTTC. It codes for CATGKDRDTYEQYF. This chain uses TRBV19 with TRBJ2-7; 7 nucleotides match TRBD1. This CDR3 has 14 residues. The V segment lost 10 bases and the J segment 2 bases; nucleotides outside the gene matches: 11. The V gene's germline CDR1 is LNHDA and CDR2 SQIVND (reference sequence). Complete variable domain (other parts from reference TRBV19 and TRBJ2-7): DGGITQSPKYLFRKEGQNVTLSCEQNLNHDAMYWYRQDPGQGLRLIYYSQIVNDFQKGDIAEGYSVSREKKESFPLTVTSAQKNPTAFYLCATGKDRDTYEQYFGPGTRLTVT.

This rearrangement joins TRBV2 to TRBJ1-3; no clear D gene. CDR1 is SNHLY and CDR2 is FYNNEI in the germline V gene. CDR3 length: 14 residues. V dropped 2 bases and J dropped 0 bases, with 5 bases sitting between them. In DNA form, the CDR3 reads TGTGCCAGCAGTGAACAGGACTCTGGAAACACCATATATTTT. Amino acids: CASSEQDSGNTIYF.

J is TRBJ1-1 and V is TRBV6-5; 9 bases map to TRBD1. Trimming removed 5 bases from V and 1 base from J; junction bases left unmatched: 5. Looked up from germline, CDR1 is MNHEY and CDR2 is SVGAGI. This CDR3 is built from 15 residues. The CDR3 coding sequence is TGTGCCAGCAGTCCTCGGGACAGGGAGAACACTGAAGCTTTCTTT. It specifies CASSPRDRENTEAFF.